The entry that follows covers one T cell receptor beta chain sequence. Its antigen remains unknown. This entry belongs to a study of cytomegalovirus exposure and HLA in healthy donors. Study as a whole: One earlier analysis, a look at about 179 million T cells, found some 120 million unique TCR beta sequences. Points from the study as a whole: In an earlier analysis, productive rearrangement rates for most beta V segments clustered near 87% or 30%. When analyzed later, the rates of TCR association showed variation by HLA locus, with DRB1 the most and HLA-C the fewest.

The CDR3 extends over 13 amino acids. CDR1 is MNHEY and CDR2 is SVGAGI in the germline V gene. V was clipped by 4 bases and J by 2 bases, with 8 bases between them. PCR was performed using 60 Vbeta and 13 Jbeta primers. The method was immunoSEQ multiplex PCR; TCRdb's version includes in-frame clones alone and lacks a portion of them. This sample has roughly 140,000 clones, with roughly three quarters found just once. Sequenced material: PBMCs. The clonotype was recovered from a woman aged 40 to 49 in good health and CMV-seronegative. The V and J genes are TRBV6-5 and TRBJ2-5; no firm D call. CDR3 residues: CASSFAAQETQYF. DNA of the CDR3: TGTGCCAGCAGTTTCGCTGCGCAAGAGACCCAGTACTTC.